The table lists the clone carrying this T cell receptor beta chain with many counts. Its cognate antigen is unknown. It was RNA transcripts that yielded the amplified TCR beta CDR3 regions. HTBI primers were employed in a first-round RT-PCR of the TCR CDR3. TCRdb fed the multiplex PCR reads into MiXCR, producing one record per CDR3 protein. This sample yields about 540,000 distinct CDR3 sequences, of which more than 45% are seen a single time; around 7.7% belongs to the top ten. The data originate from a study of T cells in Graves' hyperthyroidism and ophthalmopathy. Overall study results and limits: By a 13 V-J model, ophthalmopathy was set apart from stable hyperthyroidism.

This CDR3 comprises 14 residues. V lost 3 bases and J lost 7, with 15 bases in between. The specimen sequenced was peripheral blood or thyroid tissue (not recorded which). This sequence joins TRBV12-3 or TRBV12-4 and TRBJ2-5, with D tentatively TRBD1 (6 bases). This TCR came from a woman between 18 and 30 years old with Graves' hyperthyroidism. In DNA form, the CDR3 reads TGTGCCAGCAGTTTTAGAGGGTTGGGGGCGACCCAGTACTTC. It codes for CASSFRGLGATQYF.